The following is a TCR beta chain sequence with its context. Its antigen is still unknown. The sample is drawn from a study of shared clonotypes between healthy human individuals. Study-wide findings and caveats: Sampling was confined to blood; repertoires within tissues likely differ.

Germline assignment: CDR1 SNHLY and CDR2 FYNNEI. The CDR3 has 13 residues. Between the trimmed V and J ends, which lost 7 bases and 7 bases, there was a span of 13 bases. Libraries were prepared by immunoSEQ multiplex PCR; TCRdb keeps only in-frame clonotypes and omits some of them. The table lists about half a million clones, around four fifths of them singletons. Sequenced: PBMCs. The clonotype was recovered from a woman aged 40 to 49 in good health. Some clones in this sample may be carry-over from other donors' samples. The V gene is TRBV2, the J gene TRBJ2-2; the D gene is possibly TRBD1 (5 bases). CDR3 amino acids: CASTLTVSGELFF. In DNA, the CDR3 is TGTGCCAGCACACTGACAGTGAGCGGGGAGCTGTTTTTT.